The next 2 T cell receptor beta chains were all read from a single sample in a study of shared clonotypes between healthy human individuals. TCRdb's copy holds only in-frame clones and misses some; the assay was immunoSEQ multiplex PCR. The sample comprises some 470,000 clones, 76% of which are singletons, and around 13% rests with the top ten. Sequencing was performed on PBMCs. Every receptor here comes from a woman aged 40 to 55 in good health. Some clones in this sample may be carry-over from other donors' samples.

This chain connects TRBV6-5 to TRBJ2-3; 7 bases line up with TRBD1. J gave up 2 bases and V 5 bases, and 4 bases lay outside the gene matches. The germline gives CDR1 MNHEY, CDR2 SVGAGI. The CDR3 loop spans 14 amino acids. Written as DNA, the CDR3 is TGTGCCAGCAGTGCCGGGACAGCCACAGATACGCAGTATTTT. Amino acid sequence: CASSAGTATDTQYF.

V usage is TRBV10-3 and J usage is TRBJ1-1, with D maybe TRBD1 (6 bases). The V gene's germline CDR1 is ENHRY and CDR2 SYGVKD. The CDR3 is 14 amino acids. V shed 5 bases and J shed 1 base, with 11 bases lying between them. This CDR3 reads CAISPTGSNTEAFF. CDR3 nucleotides: TGTGCCATCAGTCCGACAGGATCGAACACTGAAGCTTTCTTT.